In this sample, the clone carrying this T cell receptor (beta chain) turned up a few times. Its matching antigen is unknown. This sample stems from a study of beta chain features in type 1 diabetes. Study-wide results and limits: TCRB CDR3s from Type 1 diabetes patients were moderately but significantly shorter in all four CD4+ subsets.

Reverse transcription of all isolated RNA meant that expressed TCRB transcripts were sequenced. This table comes from immunoSEQ multiplex PCR, and its TCRdb copy is limited to in-frame clones, with some not included. The sample records about 620,000 clones, around a sixth being singletons. Trimming stripped 4 bases from V and 8 bases from J, with 17 bases between. The germline V gene encodes CDR1 SQVTM and CDR2 ANQGSEA. The CDR3 consists of 14 residues. The J gene is TRBJ1-4, the V gene TRBV29-1, with D tentatively TRBD1 (6 bases). The sequenced material came from naive CD4+ T cells from blood. The source is a man between 18 and 29 years old in good health. CDR3 loop: CSVVSGRGREKLFF. The CDR3, as DNA: TGCAGCGTTGTCTCCGGCAGGGGACGGGAAAAACTGTTTTTT.